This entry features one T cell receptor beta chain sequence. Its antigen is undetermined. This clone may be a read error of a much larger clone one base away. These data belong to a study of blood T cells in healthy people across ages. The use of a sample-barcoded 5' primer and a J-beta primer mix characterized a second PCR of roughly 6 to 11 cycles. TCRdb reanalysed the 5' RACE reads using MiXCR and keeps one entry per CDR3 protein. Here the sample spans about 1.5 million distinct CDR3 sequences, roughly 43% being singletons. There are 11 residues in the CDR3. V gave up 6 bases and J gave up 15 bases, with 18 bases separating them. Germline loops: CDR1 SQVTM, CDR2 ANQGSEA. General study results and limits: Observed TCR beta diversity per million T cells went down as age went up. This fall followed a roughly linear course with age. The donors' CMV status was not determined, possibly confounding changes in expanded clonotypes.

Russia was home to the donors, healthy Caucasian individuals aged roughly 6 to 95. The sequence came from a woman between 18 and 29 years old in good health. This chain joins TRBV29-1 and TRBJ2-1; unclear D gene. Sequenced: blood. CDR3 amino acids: CSVPPLATPFF. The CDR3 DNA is TGCAGCGTCCCCCCCTTGGCAACACCGTTCTTC.